These T cell receptor beta chains were read from a single sample in a study of shared clonotypes between healthy human individuals. TCRdb keeps only in-frame clones here, not all; method: immunoSEQ multiplex PCR. The sample includes roughly 600,000 clones, roughly 98% of them seen just once. Material for sequencing was naive CD8+ T cells sorted from blood. The receptors originated from a man in his thirties or forties in good health. Each CDR3 is given without its conserved first and last residue.

j_call v_call cdr3_aa
TRBJ2-7 TRBV10-2 ASSSGTLYEQY
TRBJ1-4 TRBV15 ATSRAELREKLF
TRBJ1-1 TRBV10-3 AISAPQGRNTEAF
TRBJ2-5 TRBV5-1 ASMTLGETQY
TRBJ2-7 TRBV27 ANYGDEQY
TRBJ1-2 TRBV5-1 ASSLAIGLNYGYT
TRBJ2-3 TRBV28 ASSLWGTSGSEWDTDTQY
TRBJ2-7 TRBV2 ASKPAYYEQY
TRBJ2-7 TRBV28 ASSLGLAYEQY
TRBJ1-5 TRBV30 AWNGQDNQPQH
TRBJ2-2 TRBV28 AIWAGTVYGELF
TRBJ2-1 TRBV9 ASSYRGFSYNEQF
TRBJ2-4 TRBV11-2 ASSLDQWEITDKNIQY
TRBJ1-1 TRBV5-1 ASSLDPGGNTEAF
TRBJ2-7 TRBV28 ATSQGRGYEQY
TRBJ2-7 TRBV7-6 ASSLSGASEQY
TRBJ2-3 TRBV7-9 ASQLRGALTDTQY
TRBJ2-7 TRBV29-1 SVVYPAAYEQY
TRBJ1-1 TRBV6-5 ASSYGSNTEAF
TRBJ2-1 TRBV27 ASSSFDNRNNEQF
TRBJ2-7 TRBV13 ASSLLAGAYEQY
TRBJ2-7 TRBV12-2 ASRPSYEQY
TRBJ2-7 TRBV30 AWGRQGAAEQY
TRBJ2-1 TRBV11-2 ASSSLAGAVNEQF
TRBJ2-7 TRBV28 ASSIRTSDSEQY
TRBJ1-1 TRBV15 ATSRETANTEAF
TRBJ2-1 TRBV11-2 ASSRLAGRTYNEQF
TRBJ2-1 TRBV5-1 ASSSGLNNEQF
TRBJ2-1 TRBV7-2 ASSLNAGSTINEQF
TRBJ2-1 TRBV11-2 ASSLLLNEQF
TRBJ2-3 TRBV28 ASGKGGDTQY
TRBJ1-2 TRBV14 ASSQERSGVPYGYT
TRBJ2-1 TRBV27 ASSPGVAGSYNEQF
TRBJ1-3 TRBV5-6 ASSLGLNSGNTIY
TRBJ2-1 TRBV4-2 ASSPEGSRLYNEQF
TRBJ1-1 TRBV19 ASSMGPAGGFGTEAF
TRBJ2-2 TRBV11-2 ATRGAGELF
TRBJ2-1 TRBV5-4 ASSPPWDRHEQF
TRBJ2-7 TRBV9 ASSARDAGGLY
TRBJ2-7 TRBV13 ASSVGTSGGYEQY
TRBJ2-1 TRBV7-9 ASSLDRVQAGDNEQF
TRBJ2-7 TRBV27 ASSTGLAEIYEQY
TRBJ1-4 TRBV7-9 ASSQTDHPLNEKLF
TRBJ2-3 TRBV27 ASGSLGTQY
TRBJ2-1 TRBV6-6 ASSYSMEGLYNEQF
TRBJ2-7 TRBV29-1 SVGAQGAYEQY
TRBJ2-7 TRBV6-5 ASRASSYEQY
TRBJ2-7 TRBV19 ASSNGAASSYEQY
TRBJ2-7 TRBV11-2 ATRPKEAYEQY
TRBJ2-3 TRBV7-8 ASSGGLAGGADTQY
TRBJ2-3 TRBV5-5 ASSLGADTQY
TRBJ1-5 TRBV4-3 ASSQTATDSNQPQH
TRBJ2-7 TRBV13 ASSDRDRSYEQY